The entry below gives a single TCR beta chain sequence along with its context. The assay was immunoSEQ multiplex PCR, and TCRdb's table has in-frame clones only and misses some. The top ten clones hold approximately 7.9% of a sample with under 95,000 clones, roughly 85% of them seen once. V shed 6 bases and J 1 base; nucleotides not matched to a gene: 9. CDR3 length: 16 residues. Germline V gene lookup returns CDR1 SGHRS and CDR2 YFSETQ. This record belongs to a study of T cell responses to AZD1222 COVID-19 vaccine. The chain is built from TRBV5-1 and TRBJ2-1; TRBD2 matches at 8 bases. The TCR comes from an adult in good health. This specimen consisted of peripheral blood, obtained on day 0 of AZD1222 vaccination. The CDR3 bases are TGCGCCAGCAAGCAGGCGGGAGGACCATCCTACAATGAGCAGTTCTTC. Translation gives CASKQAGGPSYNEQFF.